The rows below give T cell receptor beta chains drawn from one sample of a study of blood T cell repertoires in COVID-19. Clones were read by immunoSEQ multiplex PCR, and TCRdb kept only the in-frame ones, dropping some. The table has roughly 230,000 clones, 82% seen once. The sequenced sample consisted of PBMCs or T cells enriched from blood (not recorded which). The receptors here all came from a woman between 55 and 75 years old who had recovered from COVID-19. Each CDR3 is given with its conserved first and last residue. The order of the fields is CDR3 protein, CDR3 DNA, V gene, clone size, D gene, J gene. The D gene is left open where the match is weak. Clone size is stated in some rows and not others, as once, few, many or a class when expanded.

CDR3aa: CASSMDRNYGYTF; CDR3nt: TGTGCCAGCAGCATGGACAGGAACTATGGCTACACCTTC; v_gene: TRBV3-1/TRBV3-2; abundance: .; d_gene: TRBD1; j_gene: TRBJ1-2
CDR3aa: CAWRGQGNTGELFF; CDR3nt: TGTGCCTGGAGGGGACAGGGTAACACCGGGGAGCTGTTTTTT; v_gene: TRBV30; abundance: few; d_gene: TRBD1; j_gene: TRBJ2-2
CDR3aa: CSVSKSSGGGADTQYF; CDR3nt: TGCAGCGTATCCAAATCTAGCGGGGGGGGCGCAGATACGCAGTATTTT; v_gene: TRBV29-1; abundance: .; d_gene: TRBD2; j_gene: TRBJ2-3
CDR3aa: CASSPTGGASYSNQPQHF; CDR3nt: TGTGCCAGCAGTCCAACAGGGGGCGCCTCCTATAGCAATCAGCCCCAGCATTTT; v_gene: TRBV6-2/TRBV6-3; abundance: .; d_gene: TRBD1; j_gene: TRBJ1-5
CDR3aa: CASSLTTFSNTGELFF; CDR3nt: TGCGCCAGCAGCCTCACCACTTTCTCGAACACCGGGGAGCTGTTTTTT; v_gene: TRBV5-1; abundance: .; d_gene: .; j_gene: TRBJ2-2
CDR3aa: CASSFVTSGRRDNEQFF; CDR3nt: TGTGCCAGCAGCTTTGTGACTAGCGGGAGGAGGGATAATGAGCAGTTCTTC; v_gene: TRBV5-8; abundance: .; d_gene: TRBD2; j_gene: TRBJ2-1
CDR3aa: CASSWGGHLNTEAFF; CDR3nt: TGTGCCAGCAGTTGGGGAGGACACCTGAACACTGAAGCTTTCTTT; v_gene: TRBV6-5; abundance: .; d_gene: .; j_gene: TRBJ1-1
CDR3aa: CSVGISGPNEKLFF; CDR3nt: TGCAGCGTTGGGATCTCAGGCCCAAATGAAAAACTGTTTTTT; v_gene: TRBV29-1; abundance: .; d_gene: .; j_gene: TRBJ1-4
CDR3aa: CASSSLTGQGSGANVLTF; CDR3nt: TGTGCCAGCAGCTCCCTTACGGGACAGGGGTCTGGGGCCAACGTCCTGACTTTC; v_gene: TRBV7-9; abundance: .; d_gene: TRBD1; j_gene: TRBJ2-6
CDR3aa: CASSQDRNRANEKLFF; CDR3nt: TGCGCCAGCAGCCAAGATCGCAACAGAGCTAATGAAAAACTGTTTTTT; v_gene: TRBV4-1; abundance: .; d_gene: .; j_gene: TRBJ1-4